What follows are 22 T cell receptor beta chains derived from one specimen sequenced in a study of shared clonotypes between healthy human individuals. Only in-frame clones appear in the TCRdb table, and some are missing; sequencing was by immunoSEQ multiplex PCR. Of about 2.4 million clones in the sample, 93% are singletons; the top ten hold 0.36%. Sequencing input: naive CD4+ T cells from PBMCs. This sample's subset: CD45RA+ positively selected. Receptors originate from a man aged 18-30 years in good health. Some clones in this sample may be carry-over from other donors' samples.

The rearrangement uses TRBV11-1 and TRBJ1-1, with unresolved D. The V gene's germline CDR1 is SGHAT and CDR2 FQDESV (reference sequence). This CDR3 contains 14 residues. V was pared by 5 bases and J by 0 bases, with 10 bases between. The CDR3 sequence is CASSPSIMNTEAFF. The CDR3 DNA reads TGTGCCAGCAGCCCGTCTATTATGAACACTGAAGCTTTCTTT. Using reference TRBV11-1 and TRBJ1-1 for the parts outside the CDR3, the full variable domain is EAEVAQSPRYKITEKSQAVAFWCDPISGHATLYWYRQILGQGPELLVQFQDESVVDDSQLPKDRFSAERLKGVDSTLKIQPAELGDSAMYLCASSPSIMNTEAFFGQGTRLTVV.

A word on this clone: Other DNA sequences in this specimen translate into the identical CDR3. The chain carries TRBV5-1 and TRBJ2-5; 9 nucleotides line up with TRBD2. Germline values: CDR1 SGHRS, CDR2 YFSETQ. V lost 1 base to trimming and J lost 2 bases; unmatched junction nucleotides: 3. The CDR3 runs 15 residues. The DNA for the CDR3 is TGCGCCAGCAGCTTGTTTACTAGCGGGCAAGAGACCCAGTACTTC. Residues: CASSLFTSGQETQYF.

The chain couples TRBV28 to TRBJ1-1; 7 positions agree with TRBD1. CDR3 length equals 17 residues. Germline V lookup: CDR1 MDHEN, CDR2 SYDVKM. Unmatched junction bases numbered 17, after V lost 5 bases and J lost 5 bases. CDR3 region: CASSLYKGGGGGTEAFF. DNA of the CDR3: TGTGCCAGCAGTCTATACAAAGGGGGCGGCGGGGGAACTGAAGCTTTCTTT. Filled out from reference TRBV28 and TRBJ1-1, the complete variable domain reads DVKVTQSSRYLVKRTGEKVFLECVQDMDHENMFWYRQDPGLGLRLIYFSYDVKMKEKGDIPEGYSVSREKKERFSLILESASTNQTSMYLCASSLYKGGGGGTEAFFGQGTRLTVV.

This clone has only one observation. This chain joins TRBV7-3 and TRBJ2-7; TRBD1 might be the D (6 bases). Germline CDR1 is SGHTA and CDR2 is FQGTGA. The CDR3 is 12 amino acids. The ends were cut back, 11 bases at V and 3 bases at J, with 14 bases in the middle. The DNA of the CDR3 is TGTGCCCCAAGGGGACAATGCTACGAGCAGTACTTC. Its translation: CAPRGQCYEQYF.

The chain couples TRBV9 to TRBJ2-1, with no clear D. Trimming cost V 3 bases and J 3 bases, with 13 bases left between them. Germline CDR1 is SGDLS and CDR2 is YYNGEE. CDR3 size: 15 residues. Written as DNA, the CDR3 is TGTGCCAGCAGCGCCGTGGCGGAACACTACAATGAGCAGTTCTTC. Its translation: CASSAVAEHYNEQFF. Using reference TRBV9 and TRBJ2-1 for the parts outside the CDR3, the full variable domain is DSGVTQTPKHLITATGQRVTLRCSPRSGDLSVYWYQQSLDQGLQFLIQYYNGEERAKGNILERFSAQQFPDLHSELNLSSLELGDSALYFCASSAVAEHYNEQFFGPGTRLTVL.

The V and J genes are TRBV19 and TRBJ2-7; 8 nucleotides match TRBD1. This CDR3 has 15 residues. CDR1 and CDR2 (germline): LNHDA, SQIVND (reference sequence). V lost 3 bases, J lost 9 bases, and 13 bases stayed unmatched. The CDR3 is CASSIGTGQLTGQYF. Here the CDR3 DNA reads TGTGCCAGTAGTATCGGGACAGGCCAGCTTACCGGGCAGTACTTC.

The chain has TRBV6-6 and TRBJ1-3; 7 bases agree with TRBD1. CDR1 is MNHNY, CDR2 SVGAGI, per germline (reference sequence). There are 15 residues in the CDR3. The V gene end was trimmed by 5 bases and the J gene end by 2 bases; junction bases not matched to a gene: 6. CDR3 sequence (DNA): TGTGCCAGCAGTCCCCCGGGACAGCCTGGAAACACCATATATTTT. It yields the protein CASSPPGQPGNTIYF.

The chain joins TRBV20-1 to TRBJ1-2, with D unclear. This CDR3 contains 9 residues. V gave up 3 bases and J gave up 9 bases, with 5 bases separating them. Germline V gene data show CDR1 as DFQATT and CDR2 as SNEGSKA (reference sequence). CDR3 protein: CSASTSYTF. The DNA of the CDR3 is TGCAGTGCTAGCACGAGCTACACCTTC.

This chain connects TRBV4-3 to TRBJ1-2; D is undetermined. V was cut by 1 base and J by 2 bases, with 11 bases left in between. From germline, CDR1 is LGHNA and CDR2 YSLEER. The CDR3 is made up of 15 amino acids. CDR3 protein: CASSQVPQLNYGYTF. The CDR3 DNA is TGCGCCAGCAGCCAAGTTCCGCAACTCAACTATGGCTACACCTTC.

This chain connects TRBV6-1 to TRBJ1-2; 8 bases fit TRBD1. Germline V gene lookup returns CDR1 MNHNS and CDR2 SASEGT. The CDR3 has 15 amino acids. The junction had 7 bases not matched to a gene; V was cut back by 1 base and J by 6 bases. The CDR3 sequence is CASSEVTRQGHGYTF. The CDR3 bases are TGTGCCAGCAGTGAAGTAACGAGACAGGGGCATGGCTACACCTTC.

This chain links TRBV27 with TRBJ2-3; the match to TRBD2 covers 12 bases. This CDR3 has 20 amino acids. V lost 5 bases to trimming and J lost 1 base; unmatched junction nucleotides: 16. Germline V gene lookup returns CDR1 MNHEY and CDR2 SMNVEV (reference sequence). For the CDR3, the DNA is TGTGCCAGCAGTCCCCAGGGACTAGCGGGTGTTCGAGTCGGCACAGATACGCAGTATTTT. Amino acids: CASSPQGLAGVRVGTDTQYF.

This CDR3 is CASSRGGRGRFEAFF. In DNA, the CDR3 is TGTGCCAGCAGCCGGGGAGGCAGGGGGCGCTTCGAAGCTTTCTTT. This chain connects TRBV7-9 to TRBJ1-1, with 8 bases identical to TRBD1. The CDR3 consists of 15 residues. V dropped 5 bases and J dropped 8; count of bases not matched to a gene: 13. Germline V gene data show CDR1 as SEHNR and CDR2 as FQNEAQ (reference sequence).

Only one count was recorded for this clone. The chain is built from TRBV29-1 and TRBJ2-5, with 9 bases that match TRBD1. The DNA end favors TRBJ2-7, so the J call may be wrong. Germline V gene lookup returns CDR1 SQVTM and CDR2 ANQGSEA. This CDR3 has 14 residues. For the CDR3, the DNA is TGCAGCGGACAGGGGGGCCGGGGCTCTTACGAGCAGTACTTC. This gives the protein CSGQGGRGSYEQYF.

In DNA form, the CDR3 reads TGCGCCAGCAGCTTGGCCGGGACTAGCGGGAGGGCCGGGGAGCTGTTTTTT. Protein product: CASSLAGTSGRAGELFF. The V call is TRBV5-1, the J call TRBJ2-2, with 16 bases identical to TRBD2. The CDR3 covers 17 residues. Germline loops: CDR1 SGHRS, CDR2 YFSETQ. The V and J ends lost 0 bases and 6 bases, in that order; junction bases with no gene match: 2.

This clone was seen only a few times. The chain has TRBV27 and TRBJ1-5, with D uncertain. The CDR3 contains 12 residues. V shed 6 bases and J shed 7 bases, with 10 bases lying between them. Germline CDR1 and CDR2: MNHEY and SMNVEV (reference sequence). For the CDR3, the DNA is TGTGCCAGCAGCCAACCGGGACAGCCCCAGCATTTT. Translation: CASSQPGQPQHF.

The chain employs TRBV29-1 and TRBJ2-7; the D is unclear. CDR1 and CDR2 from the germline V gene are SQVTM and ANQGSEA. Between the trimmed V and J ends, which lost 6 bases and 2 bases, there was a span of 17 bases. The CDR3 consists of 14 residues. CDR3 DNA: TGCAGCGTCCAGACCACGGGTGGCACCTACGAGCAGTACTTC. Residues: CSVQTTGGTYEQYF.

This clone was recorded once. The chain recombines TRBV7-2 with TRBJ2-2; D remains unclear. In germline, CDR1 is SGHTA, CDR2 FQGNSA. V was clipped by 5 bases and J by 4 bases, with 20 bases between them. The CDR3 sequence is 17 residues long. The DNA of the CDR3 is TGTGCCAGCAGCCCACCGAGGATTGGGTCGGGCACCGGGGAGCTGTTTTTT. Its translation is CASSPPRIGSGTGELFF.

The chain couples TRBV7-9 to TRBJ1-4; possibly TRBD1 for D (6 bases). V lost 3 bases and J 8 bases, leaving 16 bases between the germline ends. Germline loops: CDR1 SEHNR, CDR2 FQNEAQ (reference sequence). This CDR3 region has 15 residues. In DNA, the CDR3 is TGTGCCAGCAGCTTGGCACAGGGACTAGGGGAAAAACTGTTTTTT. Amino acid sequence: CASSLAQGLGEKLFF.

This sequence joins TRBV7-3 and TRBJ2-3, with TRBD2 matching 7 bases. Per the germline V gene, CDR1 is SGHTA and CDR2 is FQGTGA. The CDR3 consists of 15 residues. Trimming cost V 1 base and J 3 bases; bases outside gene matches: 4. CDR3 coding DNA: TGTGCCAGCAGCTTAAGGGGAGGGAAGACAGATACGCAGTATTTT. This gives the protein CASSLRGGKTDTQYF.

This chain uses TRBV30 with TRBJ2-2; tentative D call: TRBD1 (6 bases). This CDR3 is built from 13 residues. CDR1 is GTSNPN, CDR2 SVGIG, per germline (reference sequence). V dropped 3 bases and J dropped 4 bases, with 9 bases sitting between them. The CDR3 protein is CAWRNRATGELFF. The CDR3 region has the DNA TGTGCCTGGAGAAACAGGGCCACCGGGGAGCTGTTTTTT.

This clone occurred once. The gene calls are TRBV28 and TRBJ2-1, with 9 bases fitting TRBD2. From germline, CDR1 is MDHEN and CDR2 SYDVKM. Germline trimming cut 7 bases from V and 7 bases from J; bases unmatched to any gene: 8. This CDR3 is built from 14 residues. CDR3 region: CASKTSGDRNEQFF. The CDR3, as DNA: TGTGCCAGCAAGACTAGCGGAGATAGGAATGAGCAGTTCTTC.

This clone has only a few counts. Other nucleotide sequences in the sample specify the same CDR3. The chain couples TRBV18 to TRBJ1-1; D unclear. Trimming took 5 bases from V and 0 from J, leaving 7 bases between them. Germline V CDR1 and CDR2: KGHSH, LQKENI. This CDR3 region has 13 residues. In nucleotides, the CDR3 is TGTGCCAGCTCAGGACCGATGAACACTGAAGCTTTCTTT. Translated, it gives CASSGPMNTEAFF.